The 27 T cell receptor beta chains below come from one sample, sequenced in a study of tumor and adjacent non-tumor tissue in lung cancer. RNA was extracted from bulk tissue without any cell sorting. More than 3 cm separated this lung sample from the edge of the tumor. TCRbeta libraries were built with three rounds of nested PCR, modified from ARM-PCR. From the multiplex PCR reads, TCRdb called clonotypes with MiXCR, one entry per CDR3 protein. This table holds more than 85,000 distinct CDR3 sequences, under 65% found once. The sequencing input was distant non-tumor lung tissue. The receptors derive from a man aged 60 to 69 with non-small cell lung cancer.

As concerns this clonotype: At one end the junction does not follow the germline gene, possibly because of a read error. The chain employs TRBV5-1 and TRBJ2-1; 8 bases line up with TRBD2. The CDR3 length is 15 residues. CDR1 SGHRS and CDR2 YFSETQ come from the germline V gene. The CDR3 is CANSFSGESYNEQFF. The DNA of the CDR3 is TGCGCCAACAGCTTTAGCGGGGAATCTTACAATGAGCAGTTCTTC.

The genes are TRBV5-5 and TRBJ2-3; D might be TRBD1 or TRBD2, each matching 5 bases. V was pared by 10 bases and J by 5 bases, with 20 bases between. The CDR3 covers 14 residues. Germline CDR1 SGHKS, CDR2 YYEKEE (reference sequence). The CDR3 loop is CAGTDTSGIDTQYF. The CDR3, as DNA: TGTGCCGGCACGGACACTAGTGGCATAGATACGCAGTATTTT.

Of note for this clonotype: The junction does not match germline at one end; this may be a read error. J is TRBJ2-3 and V is TRBV29-1; 8 bases are shared with TRBD1. Per germline, CDR1 SQVTM and CDR2 ANQGSEA. The CDR3 extends over 13 amino acids. Here the CDR3 DNA reads TGCAGCGTGACAGGGGAGCCTTATGATACTCAGTGTTTT. Translating gives CSVTGEPYDTQCF.

There are many counts of this clonotype. J is TRBJ1-5 and V is TRBV6-1; D ambiguous. Between the trimmed V and J ends, which lost 6 bases and 0 bases, there was a span of 15 bases. CDR1 and CDR2 from the germline V gene are MNHNS and SASEGT. This CDR3 comprises 16 residues. The CDR3 loop reads CASRDPWRASNQPQHF. The DNA for the CDR3 is TGTGCCAGCAGGGACCCCTGGAGGGCTAGCAATCAGCCCCAGCATTTT.

This clonotype was detected many times. This rearrangement joins TRBV5-4 to TRBJ2-5, with D perhaps TRBD2 (5 bases). This CDR3 is built from 13 residues. V gave up 4 bases and J gave up 5 bases, with 12 bases separating them. CDR1 and CDR2 (germline): SGHNT, YYREEE (reference sequence). The CDR3: CASSEDRRETQYF. The CDR3, as DNA: TGTGCCAGCAGCGAAGACCGGAGGGAGACCCAGTACTTC.

The chain is built from TRBV7-2 and TRBJ2-7, with D unclear. The CDR3 runs 13 residues. Trimming took off 4 bases at V and 4 bases at J, with 11 bases between the two ends. Looked up from germline, CDR1 is SGHTA and CDR2 is FQGNSA. CDR3 sequence reads: CASSWKVGYEQYF. The CDR3, as DNA: TGTGCCAGCAGCTGGAAGGTGGGGTACGAGCAGTACTTC.

Points on this clonotype: Germline is not matched at one junction end, which may reflect a read error. This chain's CDR3 is CSSTLGATDTQYF. DNA for the CDR3: TGTTCCAGCACCCTAGGGGCCACAGATACGCAGTATTTT. This chain connects TRBV11-2 to TRBJ2-3; possible D gene TRBD1, 5 bases. The CDR3 is 13 residues long. Germline V gene sequence: CDR1 SGHAT, CDR2 FQNNGV. Full variable domain (missing parts from reference TRBV11-2 and TRBJ2-3): EAGVAQSPRYKIIEKRQSVAFWCNPISGHATLYWYQQILGQGPKLLIQFQNNGVVDDSQLPKDRFSAERLKGVDSTLKIQPAKLEDSAVYLCSSTLGATDTQYFGPGTRLTVL.

This clonotype was detected many times. The chain combines TRBV6-1 with TRBJ2-3, with 8 bases lining up with TRBD2. CDR3 length: 14 residues. The germline CDR1 and CDR2 sequences are MNHNS and SASEGT. V lost 4 bases to trimming and J lost 3 bases; unmatched junction nucleotides: 3. The CDR3: CASSGAGGTDTQYF. The CDR3 DNA reads TGTGCCAGCAGTGGGGCGGGAGGAACAGATACGCAGTATTTT.

The V call is TRBV29-1, the J call TRBJ2-1, with no clear D. This CDR3 is built from 15 residues. Trimming pared 1 base from V and 13 bases from J, leaving 23 bases between. The germline CDR1 and CDR2 sequences are SQVTM and ANQGSEA. Here the CDR3 DNA reads TGCAGCGTTGAAGGTAAACAAAGCTCCTACAACGAACAGTTCTTC. Translated: CSVEGKQSSYNEQFF.

Concerning this clonotype itself: Its ends do not fully match the called genes, so a read error is possible. This sequence joins TRBV10-2 and TRBJ2-6, with D tentatively TRBD2 (5 bases). In germline, CDR1 is WSHSY, CDR2 SAAADI. This CDR3 is built from 17 residues. Here the CDR3 reads CTSSGGNASSGANVLTF. The CDR3 bases are TGCACCAGTAGTGGAGGAAACGCGAGCTCTGGGGCCAACGTCCTGACTTTC.

Ten or more counts support this clonotype. The CDR3 sequence is CASSSTRRAFF. The CDR3 nucleotides read TGTGCCAGCAGCTCGACCCGACGAGCTTTCTTT. This chain connects TRBV6-5 to TRBJ1-1; D not resolved. This CDR3 is built from 11 residues. Trimming shortened V by 6 bases and J by 10 bases, and 12 bases separated the two germline ends. CDR1 and CDR2 (germline): MNHEY, SVGAGI.

This clonotype came up many times. V gene TRBV29-1 combines with J gene TRBJ1-1; D unresolved. The CDR3 sequence is 13 residues long. CDR1 and CDR2 from the germline V gene are SQVTM and ANQGSEA. The V end lost 1 base, the J end lost 7 bases, and 13 bases lay between the germline ends. CDR3 region: CSVEGQDGFEAFF. DNA of the CDR3: TGCAGCGTTGAAGGCCAGGACGGATTTGAAGCTTTCTTT.

This chain joins TRBV30 and TRBJ1-1, with 9 nucleotides matching TRBD1. The CDR3 length is 19 residues. CDR1 GTSNPN and CDR2 SVGIG come from the germline V gene (reference sequence). Trimming cost V 1 base and J 7 bases; bases outside gene matches: 22. CDR3 amino acids: CAWSAWRGQGSTAAHEAFF. The CDR3 DNA sequence: TGTGCCTGGAGTGCATGGCGTGGACAGGGGTCTACAGCGGCTCATGAAGCTTTCTTT.

With respect to this clonotype: One base away lies a much larger clone, so this may be a sequencing read error. The CDR3 reads CSASRHLDQFF. The CDR3 bases are TGCAGTGCTAGTAGACACTTAGATCAGTTCTTC. The V call is TRBV20-1, the J call TRBJ2-1; D unresolved. The CDR3 loop spans 11 amino acids. V was trimmed by 3 bases and J by 13 bases, leaving 13 bases between them. Germline lookup yields CDR1 DFQATT and CDR2 SNEGSKA (reference sequence).

As concerns this clonotype: This CDR3 fails to terminate in the conserved phenylalanine or tryptophan, so it likely reflects a read error. The V and J genes are TRBV10-3 and TRBJ2-1; 9 positions agree with TRBD1. In germline, CDR1 is ENHRY, CDR2 SYGVKD. CDR3 size: 16 residues. The CDR3 reads CVISETLTGGFNEQFL. DNA of the CDR3: TGTGTCATCAGTGAGACCCTTACAGGGGGCTTCAATGAGCAGTTCTTA.

The chain joins TRBV11-1 to TRBJ2-3; D is unclear. The V gene's germline CDR1 is SGHAT and CDR2 FQDESV (reference sequence). The ends were cut back, 7 bases at V and 2 bases at J, with 16 bases in the middle. CDR3 length: 15 amino acids. Written as DNA, the CDR3 is TGTGCCAGCAATTTCGCAAACTCCTTCACAGATACGCAGTATTTT. It is translated as CASNFANSFTDTQYF.

For this clonotype: A read error may be the cause here, since a much bigger clone is one base away. The V gene is TRBV4-2, the J gene TRBJ2-2, with 10 bases that match TRBD2. This CDR3 has 19 residues. The J segment lost 6 bases and the V segment lost 1 base, leaving 14 bases of the junction unmatched. Germline V gives CDR1 LGHNA, CDR2 YNFKEQ. The CDR3 is CASSQGALAGEGLAGELFF. The DNA of the CDR3 is TGTGCCAGCAGCCAAGGAGCGCTAGCGGGAGAAGGGTTGGCCGGGGAGCTGTTTTTT.

As to this clonotype: This likely comes from a read error, as the CDR3 has no conserved phenylalanine or tryptophan at its end. This chain links TRBV10-3 with TRBJ2-7; the match to TRBD1 covers 9 bases. In germline, CDR1 is ENHRY, CDR2 SYGVKD. The CDR3 consists of 14 residues. V lost 11 bases, J lost 7 bases, and 15 bases stayed unmatched. This CDR3 reads CASKKGDREGEQYL. The CDR3 nucleotides read TGTGCCTCAAAAAAGGGGGACAGGGAGGGAGAGCAGTACTTG.

With regard to this clonotype: The CDR3 does not end in the conserved phenylalanine or tryptophan, so this is likely a read error. The chain recombines TRBV29-1 with TRBJ2-1, with TRBD2 matching 8 bases. The V gene's germline CDR1 is SQVTM and CDR2 ANQGSEA. Germline trimming cut 8 bases from V and 5 bases from J; bases unmatched to any gene: 11. The CDR3 length is 14 residues. CDR3 bases: TGCAGCATCCGGGGCGGGACTAGGAACAATGAGCAGTTCTGC. It translates to CSIRGGTRNNEQFC.

A few counts support this clonotype. A much more abundant neighbour one base away suggests this may be a read error. The V and J genes are TRBV6-5 and TRBJ1-6; tentatively, D is TRBD1 (5 bases). The V end was cut by 0 bases, the J end by 6 bases, with 15 bases between. The germline V gene encodes CDR1 MNHEY and CDR2 SVGAGI. This CDR3 has 17 amino acids. The CDR3 loop reads CASSYSGPGVRNSPLHF. DNA of the CDR3: TGTGCCAGCAGTTACTCGGGGCCGGGGGTACGTAATTCACCCCTCCACTTT.

This clonotype was picked up a small number of times. The gene calls are TRBV20-1 and TRBJ2-3; TRBD2 matches 7 bases. J was trimmed by 5 bases and V by 1 base; bases with no gene match: 15. This CDR3 region has 17 residues. Germline V gives CDR1 DFQATT, CDR2 SNEGSKA (reference sequence). The CDR3 bases are TGCAGTGCTAGAGGGGGTGGGATGGCGGGGGTGGTAGATACGCAGTATTTT. Protein: CSARGGGMAGVVDTQYF.

This clonotype was seen ten or more times. The chain joins TRBV12-3 or TRBV12-4 to TRBJ1-1; 9 bases match TRBD1. This CDR3 region has 14 residues. V gave up 5 bases and J gave up 2 bases; unmatched junction bases: 3. The CDR3 reads CASSLQGANTEAFF. CDR3 bases: TGTGCCAGCAGTCTACAGGGGGCTAACACTGAAGCTTTCTTT.

In regard to this clonotype: This is likely a read error, given that the CDR3 carries no conserved phenylalanine or tryptophan at its end. J is TRBJ1-2 and V is TRBV5-1; 7 nucleotides align to TRBD1. This CDR3 is built from 14 residues. Per germline, CDR1 SGHRS and CDR2 YFSETQ. In DNA, the CDR3 is TGTGCCAGCAGCATTACCGGGACAGACTATGGCTACACCATC. It translates to CASSITGTDYGYTI.

This sequence joins TRBV11-3 and TRBJ2-7, with D perhaps matching TRBD1 or TRBD2 (5 bases each). Germline V gene data show CDR1 as SGHNT and CDR2 as YENEEA. The CDR3 contains 13 residues. Trimming took off 3 bases at V and 6 bases at J, with 12 bases between the two ends. This CDR3 reads CASSFLRGGEQYF. CDR3 sequence (DNA): TGTGCCAGCAGCTTTTTGCGTGGGGGCGAGCAGTACTTC.

This clonotype was counted ten times or more. CDR3 nucleotide sequence: TGTGCCAGCAGTGAGCAGGGTTCTGGGGCCAACGTCCTGACTTTC. Translation gives CASSEQGSGANVLTF. The genes are TRBV6-1 and TRBJ2-6; a possible D gene is TRBD1 (5 bases). Germline CDR1 MNHNS, CDR2 SASEGT. This CDR3 is 15 amino acids long. Trimming removed 3 bases at V and 1 base at J, with 7 bases between.

A word on this clonotype: A read error may be the cause here, since a much bigger clone is one base away. The chain carries TRBV6-1 and TRBJ2-1; a possible D gene is TRBD1 (6 bases). Germline V gives CDR1 MNHNS, CDR2 SASEGT. This CDR3 spans 13 amino acids. The CDR3 sequence: CANSGQLYGEQFF. DNA for the CDR3: TGTGCCAACAGTGGACAGCTTTATGGTGAGCAGTTCTTC.

Ten or more counts support this clonotype. The chain combines TRBV5-6 with TRBJ2-5, with D unclear. The germline V gene has CDR1 SGHDT and CDR2 YYEEEE. This CDR3 contains 14 residues. With 4 bases removed from V and 2 bases from J, the gap between germline ends came to 12 bases. CDR3 loop: CASSPGRKQETQYF. The CDR3 coding sequence is TGTGCCAGCAGCCCCGGACGGAAACAAGAGACCCAGTACTTC.